The rows below give T cell receptor beta chains drawn from one sample of a study of control samples from healthy donors and cancer patients. Profiling relied on immunoSEQ multiplex PCR, and the TCRdb table lists in-frame clones only, not all of them. The data show 350,000 to 450,000 clones, 75% to 95% seen once. The sample taken for sequencing was PBMCs. The receptors here all came from a man between 35 and 55 years old with head and neck cancer. CDR3s include the opening cysteine and the closing phenylalanine or tryptophan. The D gene is left open where the match is weak. Size is omitted from some rows. Given values are once, few, many or a class for expanded clones.

TRBD1	-	TRBV7-8	TRBJ2-7	CASSSGTGGYYEQYF	TGTGCCAGCAGCTCCGGGACAGGGGGCTACTACGAGCAGTACTTC
-	once	TRBV5-1	TRBJ1-6	CASSPQGANSPLHF	TGCGCCAGCAGCCCACAGGGAGCTAATTCACCCCTCCACTTT
-	-	TRBV7-2	TRBJ2-1	CASSLSLGGPNNEQFF	TGTGCCAGCAGCTTGAGTCTGGGGGGGCCCAACAATGAGCAGTTCTTC
-	-	TRBV27	TRBJ2-7	CASSLGAGGLEQYF	TGTGCCAGCAGTTTGGGGGCAGGAGGCTTAGAGCAGTACTTC
-	-	TRBV7-2	TRBJ1-6	CASSSGRNYNSPLHF	TGTGCCAGCAGCTCCGGAAGAAACTATAATTCACCCCTCCACTTT
-	-	TRBV30	TRBJ1-3	CAWMWRGLGNTIYF	TGTGCCTGGATGTGGCGCGGCCTCGGAAACACCATATATTTT
TRBD2	-	TRBV11-2	TRBJ2-1	CASSPGGVGEQFF	TGTGCCAGCAGCCCTGGGGGGGTGGGTGAGCAGTTCTTC
TRBD1	many	TRBV28	TRBJ1-2	CASRTGNNYGYTF	TGTGCCAGCAGGACAGGGAATAACTATGGCTACACCTTC
-	-	TRBV7-2	TRBJ2-7	CASSSFGHNYEQYF	TGTGCCAGCAGCTCGTTCGGACACAACTACGAGCAGTACTTC
-	-	TRBV6-5	TRBJ2-1	CASSYSWGSGLFF	TGTGCCAGCAGTTACTCTTGGGGGTCGGGCCTGTTCTTC
-	-	TRBV13	TRBJ2-6	CASSQYPDRLSSGANVLTF	TGTGCCAGCAGCCAGTACCCCGACAGGCTCAGCTCTGGGGCCAACGTCCTGACTTTC
TRBD1	-	TRBV7-9	TRBJ2-3	CASSPLVGQGNTDTQYF	TGTGCCAGCAGCCCACTGGTGGGACAGGGGAACACAGATACGCAGTATTTT
TRBD1	once	TRBV28	TRBJ2-6	CASSFAGTGGFGGANVLTF	TGTGCCAGCAGTTTTGCCGGGACAGGGGGTTTCGGTGGGGCCAACGTCCTGACTTTC
-	-	TRBV4-3	TRBJ2-1	CASSLGGRNEQFF	TGCGCCAGCAGCCTTGGGGGCCGCAATGAGCAGTTCTTC
-	-	TRBV28	TRBJ1-5	CASSLHGVITSNQPQHF	TGTGCCAGCAGTCTCCACGGGGTCATAACTAGCAATCAGCCCCAGCATTTT
-	few	TRBV28	TRBJ1-6	CASSHPRGEYNSPLHF	TGTGCCAGCAGCCACCCCCGGGGGGAATATAATTCACCCCTCCACTTT
TRBD1	-	TRBV29-1	TRBJ2-7	CSVNTGTGTKEQYF	TGCAGCGTTAACACCGGGACAGGTACGAAGGAGCAGTACTTC
-	-	TRBV5-1	TRBJ1-1	CASSLLEGSTEAFF	TGCGCCAGCAGCTTGCTGGAGGGGTCCACTGAAGCTTTCTTT
-	-	TRBV24-1	TRBJ2-7	CATSVGYEQYF	TGTGCCACCAGTGTAGGGTACGAGCAGTACTTC
TRBD2	-	TRBV3-1/TRBV3-2	TRBJ2-3	CASSPYGGGGTQYF	TGTGCCAGCAGCCCGTATGGCGGGGGGGGTACGCAGTATTTT
-	-	TRBV7-6	TRBJ1-1	CASSKNPFTEAFF	TGTGCCAGCAGCAAAAATCCTTTCACTGAAGCTTTCTTT
TRBD1	-	TRBV19	TRBJ1-5	CASSTRQGPLSNQPQHF	TGTGCCAGTAGTACCCGACAGGGTCCACTTAGCAATCAGCCCCAGCATTTT
TRBD1	-	TRBV28	TRBJ1-2	CASSLSPEGGLGGYTF	TGTGCCAGCAGTTTAAGCCCTGAAGGGGGCCTCGGTGGCTACACCTTC
-	-	TRBV6-5	TRBJ2-5	CASRGDRRFGTQYF	TGTGCCAGCCGGGGGGACAGACGATTCGGGACCCAGTACTTC
-	-	TRBV15	TRBJ2-1	CATSSWYVGGPRDSEQFF	TGTGCCACCAGCTCATGGTACGTGGGGGGGCCCCGGGATAGTGAGCAGTTCTTC
TRBD1	-	TRBV2	TRBJ1-6	CASSEEAGDRGSPLHF	TGTGCCAGCAGTGAAGAGGCCGGGGACAGGGGTTCACCCCTCCACTTT
TRBD2	once	TRBV5-6	TRBJ2-5	CASSFPLTSGGQETQYF	TGTGCCAGCAGCTTCCCCTTGACTAGCGGGGGGCAGGAGACCCAGTACTTC
-	-	TRBV2	TRBJ2-7	CASTPGAPIYEQYF	TGTGCCAGCACTCCCGGGGCTCCCATCTACGAGCAGTACTTC
-	few	TRBV6-2/TRBV6-3	TRBJ1-6	CASSYSRGSYNSPLHF	TGTGCCAGCAGTTACTCGCGCGGGTCCTATAATTCACCCCTCCACTTT
TRBD1	-	TRBV10-1	TRBJ2-5	CASSVAGGETQYF	TGCGCCAGCAGTGTAGCAGGGGGCGAGACCCAGTACTTC
-	once	TRBV18	TRBJ1-4	CASSPSTGNEKLFF	TGTGCCAGCTCACCGTCGACTGGTAATGAAAAACTGTTTTTT
-	-	TRBV11-2	TRBJ1-1	CASSPGVLEAFF	TGTGCCAGCAGCCCTGGGGTCCTTGAAGCTTTCTTT
-	-	TRBV21-1	TRBJ2-7	CASSTLRESHSYEQYF	TGTGCCAGCAGCACGCTCCGGGAATCCCACTCCTACGAGCAGTACTTC
-	-	TRBV6-5	TRBJ2-7	CASKRPGPYEQYF	TGTGCCAGCAAGCGCCCGGGGCCGTACGAGCAGTACTTC
TRBD2	-	TRBV5-1	TRBJ2-7	CASSLAGGLGIEQYF	TGCGCCAGCAGCTTGGCCGGGGGACTAGGGATCGAGCAGTACTTC
-	-	TRBV14	TRBJ2-1	CASSQADGPDNEQFF	TGTGCCAGCAGCCAAGCGGACGGTCCCGACAATGAGCAGTTCTTC
-	-	TRBV5-8	TRBJ1-1	CASSSGLVWGEAFF	TGTGCCAGCAGCTCGGGACTTGTCTGGGGTGAAGCTTTCTTT
-	-	TRBV28	TRBJ1-4	CASRIGINEKLFF	TGTGCCAGCAGGATAGGGATTAATGAAAAACTGTTTTTT
-	once	TRBV5-1	TRBJ1-3	CASSLVASSGNTIYF	TGCGCCAGCAGCTTGGTGGCATCCTCTGGAAACACCATATATTTT
-	-	TRBV10-3	TRBJ2-2	CAISARPTGGGAENGELFF	TGTGCCATCAGTGCTAGACCCACAGGTGGCGGGGCGGAGAACGGGGAGCTGTTTTTT
TRBD2	-	TRBV6-6	TRBJ2-7	CASSRGTSGRKLTGEQYF	TGTGCCAGCAGTCGCGGGACTAGCGGGAGAAAGTTGACGGGGGAGCAGTACTTC
-	once	TRBV5-1	TRBJ2-2	CASSLAGNTGELFF	TGCGCCAGCAGCCTGGCAGGAAACACCGGGGAGCTGTTTTTT
-	-	TRBV11-2	TRBJ1-2	CASSLAGGSSYTF	TGTGCCAGCAGCTTAGCTGGGGGCTCTAGCTACACCTTC
-	-	TRBV15	TRBJ1-5	CATSYSLNQPQHF	TGTGCCACCAGCTACAGTTTAAATCAGCCCCAGCATTTT
-	-	TRBV6-2/TRBV6-3	TRBJ2-2	CASSYSENTGELFF	TGTGCCAGCAGTTACTCAGAGAACACCGGGGAGCTGTTTTTT
TRBD1	-	TRBV5-8	TRBJ2-1	CASSLIGTAYNEQFF	TGTGCCAGCAGCTTGATTGGGACAGCCTACAATGAGCAGTTCTTC
-	-	TRBV4-1	TRBJ1-6	CASSQVPGANSPLHF	TGCGCCAGCAGCCAAGTACCAGGGGCCAATTCACCCCTCCACTTT
-	-	TRBV20-1	TRBJ2-3	CSAFKDTQYF	TGCAGTGCTTTCAAAGATACGCAGTATTTT
TRBD2	once	TRBV7-2	TRBJ2-5	CASSPSGGNWETQYF	TGTGCCAGCAGTCCTAGCGGGGGGAATTGGGAGACCCAGTACTTC
-	few	TRBV6-5	TRBJ2-5	CASSYDLFGRLETQYF	TGTGCCAGCAGTTACGATTTGTTTGGGCGACTGGAGACCCAGTACTTC
TRBD1	-	TRBV7-9	TRBJ2-7	CASSSYSQGALSYEQYF	TGTGCCAGCAGCTCATACAGTCAGGGGGCTCTTTCCTACGAGCAGTACTTC
TRBD2	-	TRBV7-9	TRBJ2-1	CASSSRTSGYNEQFF	TGTGCCAGCAGCTCCAGGACTAGCGGCTACAATGAGCAGTTCTTC
-	-	TRBV6-2/TRBV6-3	TRBJ1-5	CASSFEAGQPQHF	TGTGCCAGCAGTTTTGAAGCCGGCCAGCCCCAGCATTTT
TRBD1	once	TRBV5-1	TRBJ1-4	CASSPTGQGAFEKLFF	TGCGCCAGCAGCCCAACGGGACAGGGGGCATTTGAAAAACTGTTTTTT